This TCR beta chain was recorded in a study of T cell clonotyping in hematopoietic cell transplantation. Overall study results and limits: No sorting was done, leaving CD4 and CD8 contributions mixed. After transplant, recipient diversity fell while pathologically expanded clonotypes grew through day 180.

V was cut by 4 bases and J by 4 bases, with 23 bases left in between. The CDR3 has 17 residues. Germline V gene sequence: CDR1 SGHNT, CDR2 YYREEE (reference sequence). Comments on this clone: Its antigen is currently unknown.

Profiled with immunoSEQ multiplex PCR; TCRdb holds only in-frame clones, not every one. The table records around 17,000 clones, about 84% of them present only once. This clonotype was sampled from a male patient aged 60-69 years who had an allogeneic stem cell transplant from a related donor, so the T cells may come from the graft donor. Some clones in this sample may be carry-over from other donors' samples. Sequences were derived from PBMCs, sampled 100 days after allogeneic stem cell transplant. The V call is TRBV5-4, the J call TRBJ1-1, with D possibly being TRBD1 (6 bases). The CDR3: CASSPEPGVRGGTEAFF. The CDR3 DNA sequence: TGTGCCAGCAGCCCGGAACCAGGGGTTAGGGGGGGCACTGAAGCTTTCTTT.